The rows below give T cell receptor beta chains drawn from one sample of a study of control samples from healthy donors and cancer patients. Clones were sequenced by immunoSEQ multiplex PCR, and TCRdb holds only the in-frame ones, with some missing. The sample shows 90,000 to 130,000 clones, almost 85% of them seen only once. Specimen: blood. The origin of the receptors is a man between 18 and 29 years old in good health. Both conserved end residues are part of each CDR3. The order of the fields is J gene, V gene, CDR3 protein.

TRBJ2-3 TRBV14 CASSRRVPYTDTQYF
TRBJ2-1 TRBV29-1 CSVGGGNEQFF
TRBJ2-1 TRBV4-3 CASSQAGYSGGDEQFF
TRBJ2-1 TRBV5-6 CASSLFTTWEGNEQFF
TRBJ1-5 TRBV10-3 CVISDPPSQPQHF
TRBJ2-3 TRBV7-9 CASSFDSGSTDTQYF
TRBJ2-5 TRBV9 CASSASSGGSRETQYF
TRBJ1-1 TRBV25-1 CASSEPLITPVDTEAFF
TRBJ2-2 TRBV19 CARLQGRNTGELFF
TRBJ1-1 TRBV6-2/TRBV6-3 CASSYGDRGNTEAFF
TRBJ2-3 TRBV29-1 CSILAGGNTQYF
TRBJ2-1 TRBV4-2 CASSQDSRYNEQFF
TRBJ2-5 TRBV14 CASSRGTGVQETQYF
TRBJ2-5 TRBV20-1 CSASGPETQYF
TRBJ1-6 TRBV27 CASKELDRGGSPLHF
TRBJ1-1 TRBV27 CASSFTGRNTEAFF
TRBJ2-3 TRBV19 CASSISPGTGGRDTQYF
TRBJ1-2 TRBV13 CAGSLRTGRNYGYTF
TRBJ1-1 TRBV2 CASGQGNTEAFF
TRBJ1-1 TRBV18 CASSPGQFDMNTEAFF
TRBJ2-3 TRBV5-1 CASSLVPGGAWVDTQYF
TRBJ1-1 TRBV30 CAWSSTANTEAFF
TRBJ1-2 TRBV6-6 CAGNQRGDRDKGYTF
TRBJ2-5 TRBV19 CASSMNRGQETQYF
TRBJ1-4 TRBV7-9 CASSLGDEKLFF
TRBJ2-3 TRBV7-2 CASSSRVDTQYF
TRBJ1-2 TRBV7-2 CASSLGFSGYGYTF
TRBJ2-3 TRBV7-9 CASSLRQGADTQYF
TRBJ2-3 TRBV5-8 CASSRNRVRTDTQYF
TRBJ1-5 TRBV7-2 CASSSDRGNRPQHF
TRBJ2-3 TRBV7-2 CASSLGGQHTDTQYF
TRBJ2-1 TRBV5-1 CASSLTRDNEQFF
TRBJ2-1 TRBV12-3/TRBV12-4 CASSFMGNEQFF
TRBJ1-2 TRBV11-2 CASSLHGYYGYTF
TRBJ1-2 TRBV28 CASSLYLVLGYGYTF
TRBJ2-7 TRBV9 CASSVAPGRGYEQYF
TRBJ1-1 TRBV2 CASCAGTGPKGAFF
TRBJ1-5 TRBV9 CASSPGVSNQPQHF
TRBJ2-7 TRBV10-1 CASSELTGTSGEQYF
TRBJ1-2 TRBV7-9 CASSLRTGVDYGYTF
TRBJ1-2 TRBV11-2 CASSNTYGYTF
TRBJ1-1 TRBV30 CAWVERFGDTEAFF
TRBJ2-5 TRBV19 CASSMTGHQETQYF
TRBJ1-3 TRBV2 CASRGQGGNTIYF
TRBJ2-1 TRBV9 CASARGGGMNEQFF
TRBJ2-1 TRBV5-1 CATSLGKAGGLYSSYNEQFF
TRBJ2-7 TRBV28 CAIMTGTGSYEQYF
TRBJ1-2 TRBV7-2 CASSLRAGFNYGYTF